The 5 T cell receptor beta chains given below trace back to one sample, sequenced in a study of T-cell memory formation after mild COVID-19. Using its own MiXCR run on the 5' RACE reads, TCRdb lists one record per CDR3 protein. The sample yields under 250,000 distinct CDR3 sequences, over 9.5% seen once. The sample taken for sequencing was PBMCs or a T cell subset sorted from them (not recorded which). The receptors derive from a man in his late teens or twenties who had mild COVID-19 (a few samples of this study predate the infection). Cell type and time point are not known.

This clonotype has at least ten counts. CDR3 sequence: CASSPLGRAGVSDTQYF. The CDR3 coding sequence is TGTGCCAGCAGTCCCCTCGGTAGAGCGGGGGTTTCAGATACGCAGTATTTT. This chain uses TRBV12-3 or TRBV12-4 with TRBJ2-3; 8 nucleotides agree with TRBD2. With 5 bases clipped from V and 4 bases from J, the junction kept 14 bases outside the gene matches. This CDR3 has 17 amino acids.

The chain has TRBV4-1 and TRBJ1-2, with D hard to call. V was pared by 4 bases and J by 7 bases, with 13 bases between. From germline, CDR1 is MGHRA and CDR2 YSYEKL. This CDR3 spans 13 amino acids. The CDR3 loop is CASSLGWRAGYTF. DNA of the CDR3: TGCGCCAGCAGCCTCGGGTGGCGTGCTGGCTACACCTTC.

This clonotype was counted at least ten times. The chain employs TRBV28 and TRBJ2-7; 9 positions match TRBD1. V trimming: 4 bases; J trimming: 9 bases; junction bases outside the gene matches: 4. Looked up from germline, CDR1 is MDHEN and CDR2 is SYDVKM. CDR3 length equals 12 residues. CDR3 nucleotide sequence: TGTGCCAGCAGTTCTCCGACAGGGGGGCAGTACGTC. Amino acid sequence: CASSSPTGGQYV.

This clonotype was seen a few times. The rearrangement uses TRBV7-2 and TRBJ1-2; D is unresolved. CDR3 size: 14 residues. V lost 1 base and J 8 bases, leaving 14 bases between the germline ends. Germline values: CDR1 SGHTA, CDR2 FQGNSA. Here the CDR3 reads CASSLELGMGGYTF. Here the CDR3 DNA reads TGTGCCAGCAGCTTAGAGCTGGGGATGGGGGGCTACACCTTC.

V is TRBV19 and J is TRBJ2-1; TRBD2 matches at 7 bases. The length of the CDR3 is 13 residues. After removal of 3 bases from V and 12 bases from J, the junction contained 8 bases not matched to a gene. Germline V gene lookup returns CDR1 LNHDA and CDR2 SQIVND (reference sequence). CDR3 coding DNA: TGTGCCAGTAGTATTCGACTGGAGCGGGGGCAGTTCTTC. Translated: CASSIRLERGQFF.